The 14 T cell receptor beta chains in this list originate from one sample, sequenced in a study of blood T cells in healthy people across ages. A second PCR of 7 to 11 cycles used a sample-barcoded 5' primer and a J-beta primer mix. One entry per CDR3 protein results from TCRdb running MiXCR on the 5' RACE reads. Of hundreds of thousands of distinct CDR3 sequences in the sample, under 55% were seen once. Sequenced material: blood. Receptors originate from a man aged 55-75 years in good health.

There are a few counts of this clonotype. The rearrangement links TRBV29-1 to TRBJ2-5, with 11 bases identical to TRBD1. The V and J ends lost 6 bases and 6 bases, in that order; junction bases with no gene match: 9. This CDR3 contains 14 residues. Per germline, CDR1 SQVTM and CDR2 ANQGSEA. CDR3 in amino acids: CSVARTGGAKTQYF. The CDR3 region has the DNA TGCAGCGTCGCCAGGACAGGGGGCGCGAAGACCCAGTACTTC. Combining the CDR3 with reference TRBV29-1 and TRBJ2-5 gives the whole variable domain SAVISQKPSRDICQRGTSLTIQCQVDSQVTMMFWYRQQPGQSLTLIATANQGSEATYESGFVIDKFPISRPNLTFSTLTVSNMSPEDSSIYLCSVARTGGAKTQYFGPGTRLLVL.

The chain joins TRBV20-1 to TRBJ2-1; TRBD2 agrees at 11 bases. This CDR3 has 14 residues. Germline lookup yields CDR1 DFQATT and CDR2 SNEGSKA (reference sequence). V gave up 3 bases and J gave up 6 bases; unmatched junction bases: 4. Here the CDR3 reads CSARGLAGGNEQFF. DNA for the CDR3: TGCAGTGCTAGGGGTCTAGCGGGGGGCAATGAGCAGTTCTTC.

The gene calls are TRBV6-1 and TRBJ2-7, with TRBD1 as a possible D gene (5 bases). The CDR3 loop spans 14 amino acids. Germline CDR1 is MNHNS and CDR2 is SASEGT. V was pared by 8 bases and J by 2 bases, with 16 bases between. CDR3 coding DNA: TGTGCCAGCGTGTCCAACAGGCAAACCTACGAGCAGTACTTC. As protein: CASVSNRQTYEQYF.

The rearrangement uses TRBV20-1 and TRBJ1-5; D is unclear. CDR3 length: 14 residues. Germline V gene sequence: CDR1 DFQATT, CDR2 SNEGSKA (reference sequence). Trimming stripped 0 bases from V and 2 bases from J, with 8 bases between. In nucleotides, the CDR3 is TGCAGTGCTAGAGACCGAAAGGGCAATCAGCCCCAGCATTTT. It encodes CSARDRKGNQPQHF.

Of note for this clonotype: Germline is not matched at one junction end, which may reflect a read error. The chain links TRBV14 to TRBJ1-4; D is unresolved. The CDR3 loop spans 14 amino acids. The V gene's germline CDR1 is SGHDN and CDR2 FVKESK. The CDR3 region has the DNA TGTGCCAGCAGCCAAGGGCTGAATAATGAAGAACTGTTTTTT. Translation gives CASSQGLNNEELFF. Based on the CDR3 plus reference TRBV14 and TRBJ1-4, the full variable domain is EAGVTQFPSHSVIEKGQTVTLRCDPISGHDNLYWYRRVMGKEIKFLLHFVKESKQDESGMPNNRFLAERTGGTYSTLKVQPAELEDSGVYFCASSQGLNNEELFFGSGTQLSVL.

This clonotype came up once. The V gene is TRBV10-3, the J gene TRBJ2-1, with D possibly TRBD1 on 6 matching bases. The V end was cut by 8 bases, the J end by 5 bases, with 13 bases between. The V gene's germline CDR1 is ENHRY and CDR2 SYGVKD. The CDR3 spans 13 residues. The CDR3 spells CAIGRDKDNEQFF. The CDR3 coding sequence is TGTGCCATCGGCAGGGACAAGGACAATGAGCAGTTCTTC.

This rearrangement joins TRBV3-1 to TRBJ1-2; D is ambiguous. Trimming removed 2 bases at V and 1 base at J, with 14 bases between. CDR3 size: 16 residues. The germline gives CDR1 LGHDT, CDR2 YNNKEL (reference sequence). CDR3 region: CASSQRAIPVNYGYTF. The CDR3 DNA is TGTGCCAGCAGCCAAAGGGCGATCCCAGTTAACTATGGCTACACCTTC.

This clonotype came up a few times. The rearrangement uses TRBV7-2 and TRBJ2-7, with 10 bases aligning to TRBD1. Germline values: CDR1 SGHTA, CDR2 FQGNSA. The junction had 9 bases not matched to a gene; V was cut back by 7 bases and J by 9 bases. The CDR3 totals 13 residues. The CDR3 here is CASNRDRGKAQYF. The CDR3 DNA reads as TGTGCCAGCAACCGGGACAGGGGTAAAGCGCAGTACTTC.

The rearrangement links TRBV7-2 to TRBJ1-5; tentatively, D is TRBD1 (5 bases). The CDR3 is 14 residues long. V lost 7 bases, J lost 7 bases, and 17 bases lay in between. Germline loops: CDR1 SGHTA, CDR2 FQGNSA. The CDR3 DNA follows: TGTGCCAGCACCTCAACGGCCCGGGGGCAGCCCCAGCATTTT. Translated, it gives CASTSTARGQPQHF.

The J gene is TRBJ2-5, the V gene TRBV24-1; 14 bases map to TRBD2. The CDR3 length is 19 residues. Germline-derived CDR1 and CDR2 are KGHDR and SFDVKD. J lost 4 bases, V lost 3 bases, and 12 bases had no gene match. The CDR3 region has the DNA TGTGCCACCAGTGATCCCCGGACTAGCGGGGGGTTTGTTCGAGAGACCCAGTACTTC. This sequence encodes CATSDPRTSGGFVRETQYF.

The chain is built from TRBV7-2 and TRBJ2-7; 14 nucleotides align to TRBD2. The tail of the sequence fits TRBJ2-5 better, so the J call may be wrong. The CDR3 covers 21 residues. The germline V gene encodes CDR1 SGHTA and CDR2 FQGNSA. CDR3 nucleotide sequence: TGTGCCAGCAGCCCTGAGGTGGGACTAGCGGGGGCATCGGGTGCCAAAGAGACCCAGTACTTC. Encoded protein: CASSPEVGLAGASGAKETQYF.

This rearrangement joins TRBV6-2 or TRBV6-3 to TRBJ1-1; D ambiguous. Trimming removed 2 bases from V and 2 bases from J, with 9 bases in between. The CDR3 is 14 amino acids. CDR1 is MNHEY, CDR2 SVGEGT, per germline. This CDR3 reads CASSYEGKNTEAFF. In nucleotides, the CDR3 is TGTGCCAGCAGTTACGAGGGAAAAAACACTGAAGCTTTCTTT.

This clonotype was seen a single time. The J gene is TRBJ1-1, the V gene TRBV30; D remains unclear. The CDR3 is made up of 13 amino acids. Trimming took off 4 bases at V and 1 base at J, with 10 bases between the two ends. Germline CDR1 reads GTSNPN; CDR2 reads SVGIG (reference sequence). This CDR3 is CAWTPQTNTEAFF. CDR3 in DNA: TGTGCCTGGACCCCTCAAACGAACACTGAAGCTTTCTTT.

This clonotype was detected a few times. V usage is TRBV2 and J usage is TRBJ2-5, with D possibly being TRBD2 (6 bases). Trimming shortened V by 6 bases and J by 2 bases, and 16 bases separated the two germline ends. Germline-derived CDR1 and CDR2 are SNHLY and FYNNEI. The CDR3 is 15 amino acids. This chain's CDR3 is CASRAAPGRQETQYF. The CDR3 DNA sequence: TGTGCCAGCAGAGCCGCCCCGGGGAGGCAAGAGACCCAGTACTTC. Together with reference TRBV2 and TRBJ2-5, the CDR3 gives the full variable domain: EPEVTQTPSHQVTQMGQEVILRCVPISNHLYFYWYRQILGQKVEFLVSFYNNEISEKSEIFDDQFSVERPDGSNFTLKIRSTKLEDSAMYFCASRAAPGRQETQYFGPGTRLLVL.